Following are 10 T cell receptor beta chains from one sample sequenced in a study of blood T cells in healthy people across ages. It was with a sample-barcoded 5' primer and a J-beta primer mix that a second PCR of roughly 7 to 12 cycles was run. TCRdb processed the 5' RACE reads anew with MiXCR; each CDR3 protein has one entry. The table includes about 1.1 million distinct CDR3 sequences, more than 30% detected once. The source material was blood. Every receptor here comes from a man aged 18 to 29 in good health.

The chain links TRBV5-4 to TRBJ2-3; tentatively, D is TRBD1 or TRBD2 (5 bases each). V was cut by 4 bases and J by 2 bases, with 14 bases left in between. The germline CDR1 and CDR2 sequences are SGHNT and YYREEE (reference sequence). The CDR3 totals 15 residues. In DNA form, the CDR3 reads TGTGCCAGCAGCAACCGGGACGGCTACACAGATACGCAGTATTTT. It translates to CASSNRDGYTDTQYF.

This chain joins TRBV9 and TRBJ1-1, with D possibly being TRBD1 (5 bases). The CDR3 consists of 14 residues. Trimming shortened V by 4 bases and J by 3 bases, and 13 bases separated the two germline ends. Germline lookup yields CDR1 SGDLS and CDR2 YYNGEE. DNA of the CDR3: TGTGCCAGCAGCCCGACCGACAGATACACTGAAGCTTTCTTT. This translates into CASSPTDRYTEAFF.

This clonotype was observed a handful of times. The chain combines TRBV28 with TRBJ2-1; TRBD1 aligns across 7 bases. This CDR3 comprises 15 residues. Per germline, CDR1 MDHEN and CDR2 SYDVKM. V lost 8 bases, J lost 3 bases, and 10 bases stayed unmatched. The CDR3 DNA reads TGTGCCAGCGCCGTCCAGGGGGTTTACTACAATGAGCAGTTCTTC. Residues: CASAVQGVYYNEQFF.

In DNA, the CDR3 is TGTGCCAGCAGTTTAGGCAGGATCTACAATGAGCAGTTCTTC. Translation gives CASSLGRIYNEQFF. The V and J genes are TRBV12-3 or TRBV12-4 and TRBJ2-1, with D unresolved. The length of the CDR3 is 14 residues. Trimming shortened V by 1 base and J by 3 bases, and 7 bases separated the two germline ends.

The genes are TRBV20-1 and TRBJ1-4, with 11 bases aligning to TRBD1. Trimming took 3 bases from V and 8 from J; bases not matched to a gene: 5. The CDR3 is made up of 14 amino acids. Germline CDR1 and CDR2: DFQATT and SNEGSKA (reference sequence). For the CDR3, the DNA is TGCAGTGCTAGCGGGACAGGGGGAGGGGAAAAACTGTTTTTT. Its protein product is CSASGTGGGEKLFF.

This sequence joins TRBV6-2 or TRBV6-3 and TRBJ1-2, with D possibly TRBD1 on 5 matching bases. V dropped 6 bases and J dropped 5 bases, with 19 bases sitting between them. Germline loops: CDR1 MNHEY, CDR2 SVGEGT. The CDR3 extends over 15 amino acids. The CDR3 is CASRKLGREDYGYTF. The DNA of the CDR3 is TGTGCCAGCAGAAAGTTGGGACGGGAAGATTATGGCTACACCTTC.

This rearrangement joins TRBV10-3 to TRBJ1-5; 10 nucleotides agree with TRBD1. J was trimmed by 7 bases and V by 6 bases; bases with no gene match: 6. Germline V gene lookup returns CDR1 ENHRY and CDR2 SYGVKD. This CDR3 is built from 14 residues. The CDR3 is CAIRGTGAEQPQHF. The CDR3 coding sequence is TGTGCCATCAGGGGGACAGGGGCAGAACAGCCCCAGCATTTT.

This clonotype was observed a handful of times. The chain is built from TRBV29-1 and TRBJ2-5, with D hard to call. There are 10 residues in the CDR3. V was pared by 5 bases and J by 5 bases, with 6 bases between. CDR1 SQVTM and CDR2 ANQGSEA come from the germline V gene. The CDR3 DNA is TGCAGCGTTCAAGGGGAGACCCAGTACTTC. It is translated as CSVQGETQYF.

The chain couples TRBV11-2 to TRBJ1-1, with 10 bases matching TRBD1. Germline V CDR1 and CDR2: SGHAT, FQNNGV. V was clipped by 1 base and J by 3 bases; unmatched bases: 8. The CDR3 length is 17 residues. The CDR3 is CASSLVRTGGIDTEAFF. The CDR3, as DNA: TGTGCCAGCAGCTTAGTTAGGACAGGGGGGATCGACACTGAAGCTTTCTTT.

This clonotype has more than one count but fewer than ten. The V call is TRBV4-3, the J call TRBJ1-2; D call uncertain. Germline V gene data show CDR1 as LGHNA and CDR2 as YSLEER. This CDR3 comprises 14 residues. V lost 0 bases to trimming and J lost 8 bases, with 13 bases between them. The CDR3 bases are TGCGCCAGCAGCCAAGAGGGCAGATTGTCGGGCTACACCTTC. Its translation: CASSQEGRLSGYTF.